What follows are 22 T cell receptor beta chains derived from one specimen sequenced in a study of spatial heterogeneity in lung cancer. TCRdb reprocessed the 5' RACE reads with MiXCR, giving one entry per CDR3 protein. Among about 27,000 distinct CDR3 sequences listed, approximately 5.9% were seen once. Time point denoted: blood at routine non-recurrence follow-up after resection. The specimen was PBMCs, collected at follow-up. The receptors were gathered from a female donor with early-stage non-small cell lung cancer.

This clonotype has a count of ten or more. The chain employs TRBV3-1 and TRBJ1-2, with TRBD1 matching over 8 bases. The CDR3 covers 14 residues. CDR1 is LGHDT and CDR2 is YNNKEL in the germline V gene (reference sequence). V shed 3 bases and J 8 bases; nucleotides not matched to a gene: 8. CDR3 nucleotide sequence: TGTGCCAGCAGCCAGGACGACAGGGGCTGGGGCTACACCTTC. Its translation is CASSQDDRGWGYTF.

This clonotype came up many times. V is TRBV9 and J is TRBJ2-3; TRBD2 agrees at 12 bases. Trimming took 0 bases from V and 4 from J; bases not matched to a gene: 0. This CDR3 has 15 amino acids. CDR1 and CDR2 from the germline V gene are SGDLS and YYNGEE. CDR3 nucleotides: TGTGCCAGCAGCGTAGGACTAGCGGGAGCAGATACGCAGTATTTT. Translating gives CASSVGLAGADTQYF.

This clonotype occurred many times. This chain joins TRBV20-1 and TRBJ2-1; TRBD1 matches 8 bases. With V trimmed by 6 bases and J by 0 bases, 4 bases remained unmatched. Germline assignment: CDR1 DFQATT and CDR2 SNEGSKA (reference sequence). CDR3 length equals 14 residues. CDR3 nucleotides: TGCAGTGCCTCGGGACAGGACTCCTACAATGAGCAGTTCTTC. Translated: CSASGQDSYNEQFF.

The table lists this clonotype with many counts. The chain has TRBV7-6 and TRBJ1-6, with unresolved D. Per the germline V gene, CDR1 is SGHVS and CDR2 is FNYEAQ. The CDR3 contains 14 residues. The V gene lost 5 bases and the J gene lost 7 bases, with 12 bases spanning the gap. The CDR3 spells CASSPAGVNSPLHF. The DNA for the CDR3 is TGTGCCAGCAGCCCGGCCGGGGTGAATTCACCCCTCCACTTT.

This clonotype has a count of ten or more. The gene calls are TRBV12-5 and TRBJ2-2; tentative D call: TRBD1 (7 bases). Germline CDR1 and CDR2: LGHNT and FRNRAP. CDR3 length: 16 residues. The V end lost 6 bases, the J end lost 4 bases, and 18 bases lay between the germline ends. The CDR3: CASGSGGTVGTGELFF. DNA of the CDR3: TGTGCTAGTGGCTCCGGCGGGACAGTGGGCACCGGGGAGCTGTTTTTT.

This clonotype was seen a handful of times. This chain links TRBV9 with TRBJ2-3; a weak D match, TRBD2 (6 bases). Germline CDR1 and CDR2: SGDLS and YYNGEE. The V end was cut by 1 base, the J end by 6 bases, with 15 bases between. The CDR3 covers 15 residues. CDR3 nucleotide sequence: TGTGCCAGCAGCGTATCATCGGAGGGCTGGGATACGCAGTATTTT. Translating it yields CASSVSSEGWDTQYF.

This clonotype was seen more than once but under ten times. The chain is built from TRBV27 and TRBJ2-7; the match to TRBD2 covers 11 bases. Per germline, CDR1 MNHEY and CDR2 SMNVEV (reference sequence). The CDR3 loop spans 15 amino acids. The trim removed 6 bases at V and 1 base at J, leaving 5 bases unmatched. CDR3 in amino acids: CASRTSGGTSYEQYF. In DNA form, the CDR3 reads TGTGCCAGCAGAACTAGCGGGGGTACATCCTACGAGCAGTACTTC.

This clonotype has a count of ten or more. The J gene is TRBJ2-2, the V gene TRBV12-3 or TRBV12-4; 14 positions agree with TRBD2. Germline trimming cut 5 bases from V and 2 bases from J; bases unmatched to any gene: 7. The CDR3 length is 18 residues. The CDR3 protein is CASSPRTSGGKNTGELFF. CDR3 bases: TGTGCCAGCAGTCCCAGGACTAGCGGGGGGAAAAACACCGGGGAGCTGTTTTTT.

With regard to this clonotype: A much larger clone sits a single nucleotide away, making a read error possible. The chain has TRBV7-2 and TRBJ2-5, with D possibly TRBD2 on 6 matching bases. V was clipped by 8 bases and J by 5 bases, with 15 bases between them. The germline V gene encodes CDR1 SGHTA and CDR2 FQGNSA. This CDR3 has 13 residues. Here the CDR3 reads CASEAGTVETQYF. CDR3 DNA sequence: TGTGCCAGCGAAGCCGGGACTGTCGAGACCCAGTACTTC.

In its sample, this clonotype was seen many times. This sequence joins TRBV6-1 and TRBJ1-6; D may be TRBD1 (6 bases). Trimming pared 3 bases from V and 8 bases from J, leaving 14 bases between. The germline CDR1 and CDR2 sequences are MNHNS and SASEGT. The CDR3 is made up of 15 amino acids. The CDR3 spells CASSDGRRGYSPLHF. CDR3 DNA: TGTGCCAGCAGTGATGGGCGCAGGGGCTATTCACCCCTCCACTTT.

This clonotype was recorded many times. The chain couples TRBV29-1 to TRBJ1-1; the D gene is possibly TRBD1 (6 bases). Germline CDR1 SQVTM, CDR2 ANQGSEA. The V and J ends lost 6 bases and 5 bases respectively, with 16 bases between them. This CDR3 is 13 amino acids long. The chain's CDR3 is CSVRGHGGTEAFF. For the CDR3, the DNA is TGCAGCGTCCGGGGGCACGGCGGGACTGAAGCTTTCTTT. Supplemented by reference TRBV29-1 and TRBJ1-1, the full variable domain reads SAVISQKPSRDICQRGTSLTIQCQVDSQVTMMFWYRQQPGQSLTLIATANQGSEATYESGFVIDKFPISRPNLTFSTLTVSNMSPEDSSIYLCSVRGHGGTEAFFGQGTRLTVV.

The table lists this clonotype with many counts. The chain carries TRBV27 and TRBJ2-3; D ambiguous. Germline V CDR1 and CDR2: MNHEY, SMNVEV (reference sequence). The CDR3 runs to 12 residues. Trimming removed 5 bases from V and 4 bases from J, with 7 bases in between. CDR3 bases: TGTGCCAGCAGTACGCTAGCAGATACGCAGTATTTT. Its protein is CASSTLADTQYF.

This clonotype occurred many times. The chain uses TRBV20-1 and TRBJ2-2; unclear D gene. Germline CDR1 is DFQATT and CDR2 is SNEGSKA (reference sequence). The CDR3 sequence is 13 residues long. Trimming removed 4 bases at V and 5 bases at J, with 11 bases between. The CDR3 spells CSATGTRTGELFF. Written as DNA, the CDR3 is TGCAGTGCTACTGGTACAAGGACCGGGGAGCTGTTTTTT.

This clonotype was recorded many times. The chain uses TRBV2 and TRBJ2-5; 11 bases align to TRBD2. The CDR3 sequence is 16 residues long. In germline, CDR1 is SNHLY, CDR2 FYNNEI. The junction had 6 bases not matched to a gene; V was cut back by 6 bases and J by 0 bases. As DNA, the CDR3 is TGTGCCAGCAGAGACCCGGGACTAGCGGACCAAGAGACCCAGTACTTC. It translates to CASRDPGLADQETQYF.

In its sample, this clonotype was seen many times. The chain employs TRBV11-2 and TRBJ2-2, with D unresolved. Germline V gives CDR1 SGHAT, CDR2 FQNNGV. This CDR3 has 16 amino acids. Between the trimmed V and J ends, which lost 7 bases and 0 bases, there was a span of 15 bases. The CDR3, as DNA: TGTGCCAGCACCTTCGGCCGGAGCGCGAACACCGGGGAGCTGTTTTTT. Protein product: CASTFGRSANTGELFF.

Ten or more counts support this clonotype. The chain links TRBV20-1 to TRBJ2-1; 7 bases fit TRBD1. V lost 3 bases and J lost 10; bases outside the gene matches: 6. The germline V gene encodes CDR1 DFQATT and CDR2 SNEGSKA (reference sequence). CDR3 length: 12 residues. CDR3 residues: CSARRTGIEQFF. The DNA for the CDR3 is TGCAGTGCTAGGCGGACAGGCATAGAGCAGTTCTTC.

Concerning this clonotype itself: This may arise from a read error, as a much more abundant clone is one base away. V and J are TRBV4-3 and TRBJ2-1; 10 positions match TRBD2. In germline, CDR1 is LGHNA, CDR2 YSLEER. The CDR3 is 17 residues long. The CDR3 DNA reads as TGCGCCAGGAGCCAATCGATAGCGGGGGGTCCTGACAATGAGCAGTTCTTC. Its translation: CARSQSIAGGPDNEQFF.

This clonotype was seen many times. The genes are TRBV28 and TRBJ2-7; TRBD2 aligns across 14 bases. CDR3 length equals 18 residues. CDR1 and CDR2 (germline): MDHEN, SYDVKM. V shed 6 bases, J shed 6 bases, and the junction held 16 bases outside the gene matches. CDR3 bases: TGTGCCAGCAGATCCCCTCGGACTAGCGGGAGGATCCCGGGCGAGCAGTACTTC. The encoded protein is CASRSPRTSGRIPGEQYF.

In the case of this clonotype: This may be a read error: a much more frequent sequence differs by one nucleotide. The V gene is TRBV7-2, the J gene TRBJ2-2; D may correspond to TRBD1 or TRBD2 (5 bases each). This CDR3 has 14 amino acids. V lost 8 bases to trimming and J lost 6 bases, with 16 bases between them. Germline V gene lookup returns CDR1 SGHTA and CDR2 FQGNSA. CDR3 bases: TGTGCCAGCGGCCCCGCCCAGGGACCCGGGGAGCTGTTTTTT. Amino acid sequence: CASGPAQGPGELFF.

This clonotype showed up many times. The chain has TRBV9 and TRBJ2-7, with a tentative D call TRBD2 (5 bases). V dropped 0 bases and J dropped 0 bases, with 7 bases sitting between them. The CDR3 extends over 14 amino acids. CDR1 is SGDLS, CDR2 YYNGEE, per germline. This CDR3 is CASSVGSVSYEQYF. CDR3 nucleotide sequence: TGTGCCAGCAGCGTAGGTAGCGTCTCCTACGAGCAGTACTTC.

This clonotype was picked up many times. CDR3 protein: CASSPRAGADGELFF. CDR3 coding DNA: TGTGCCAGCAGCCCCAGAGCGGGAGCGGACGGGGAGCTGTTTTTT. The gene calls are TRBV7-2 and TRBJ2-2; TRBD2 matches 8 bases. Per the germline V gene, CDR1 is SGHTA and CDR2 is FQGNSA. Trimming cost V 5 bases and J 7 bases; bases outside gene matches: 9. This CDR3 contains 15 residues.

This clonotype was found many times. Here the CDR3 DNA reads TGTGCCAGCACCCCAGGGGCAAGCAATCAGCCCCAGCATTTT. Translation: CASTPGASNQPQHF. J is TRBJ1-5 and V is TRBV6-7, with D perhaps TRBD1 (6 bases). TRBV6-7 is assigned to the ORF class and has an uncertain function. The germline V and J ends were trimmed by 7 bases and 1 base, with 11 bases remaining between them. The CDR3 extends over 14 amino acids.